This entry lists 28 T cell receptor beta chains sequenced from one sample in a study of T cell responses to AZD1222 COVID-19 vaccine. Generated by immunoSEQ multiplex PCR, the TCRdb table keeps only in-frame clones and is missing some. The sample yields about 100,000 clones, around 90% seen once. Source: peripheral blood, taken on day 0 of AZD1222 vaccination. Receptors were obtained from an adult in good health.

The chain carries TRBV28 and TRBJ2-7, with 8 bases aligning to TRBD2. There are 15 residues in the CDR3. CDR1 is MDHEN, CDR2 SYDVKM, per germline. J was trimmed by 7 bases and V by 5 bases; bases with no gene match: 13. This CDR3 reads CASSLRLAGSLEQYF. The CDR3 coding sequence is TGTGCCAGCAGTCTAAGGCTAGCGGGTAGCTTGGAGCAGTACTTC.

The DNA of the CDR3 is TGTGCCAGCAGCGTGGCAGGGTACGTGGGTAGGGCAGATACGCAGTATTTT. It encodes CASSVAGYVGRADTQYF. The V call is TRBV9, the J call TRBJ2-3; perhaps TRBD1 as D (5 bases). Germline lookup yields CDR1 SGDLS and CDR2 YYNGEE. The germline V and J ends were trimmed by 2 bases and 4 bases, with 20 bases remaining between them. CDR3 length equals 17 residues.

This rearrangement joins TRBV29-1 to TRBJ1-1; D is perhaps TRBD1 (6 bases). The V end was cut by 6 bases, the J end by 0 bases, with 8 bases between. CDR1 is SQVTM and CDR2 is ANQGSEA in the germline V gene. The CDR3 runs 12 residues. CDR3 nucleotide sequence: TGCAGCGTCGACAGGATGAACACTGAAGCTTTCTTT. Protein: CSVDRMNTEAFF.

This chain joins TRBV5-6 and TRBJ1-2; 9 bases map to TRBD1. The V gene end was trimmed by 2 bases and the J gene end by 6 bases; junction bases not matched to a gene: 2. Germline loops: CDR1 SGHDT, CDR2 YYEEEE. This CDR3 region has 13 residues. The CDR3 reads CASSLQGADGYTF. The CDR3 DNA is TGTGCCAGCAGCTTACAGGGGGCGGATGGCTACACCTTC.

The rearrangement links TRBV27 to TRBJ2-3; the match to TRBD2 covers 8 bases. Germline CDR1 is MNHEY and CDR2 is SMNVEV (reference sequence). This CDR3 contains 16 residues. J gave up 3 bases and V 4 bases, and 9 bases lay outside the gene matches. The CDR3 spells CASSWTGGVGTDTQYF. The DNA for the CDR3 is TGTGCCAGCAGTTGGACGGGGGGGGTCGGGACAGATACGCAGTATTTT.

CDR3 in DNA: TGTGCCAGCAGCTTAGCGACAGGGGTGAGTCAGCCCCAGCATTTT. It codes for CASSLATGVSQPQHF. The chain couples TRBV7-8 to TRBJ1-5, with 8 bases lining up with TRBD1. There are 15 residues in the CDR3. Trimming took 0 bases from V and 6 from J; bases not matched to a gene: 4. CDR1 SGHVS and CDR2 FQNEAQ come from the germline V gene.

To note about this clone: This same CDR3 is encoded by further DNA sequences in the sample. The chain combines TRBV18 with TRBJ1-5; 10 nucleotides line up with TRBD1. The germline CDR1 and CDR2 sequences are KGHSH and LQKENI. The CDR3 covers 15 residues. The V gene end was trimmed by 0 bases and the J gene end by 4 bases; junction bases not matched to a gene: 0. CDR3 loop: CASSPPGQGNQPQHF. The CDR3 nucleotides are TGTGCCAGCTCACCACCGGGACAGGGGAATCAGCCCCAGCATTTT.

This chain uses TRBV3-1 (or the pseudogene TRBV3-2) with TRBJ2-1; no reliable D call. Trimming took 5 bases from V and 2 from J, leaving 13 bases between them. This CDR3 region has 15 residues. CDR1 is LGHDT and CDR2 is YNNKEL in the germline V gene (reference sequence). CDR3 DNA sequence: TGTGCCAGCAGCGAACGCAGTTCTGCCTACAATGAGCAGTTCTTC. It translates to CASSERSSAYNEQFF.

The V and J genes are TRBV19 and TRBJ2-1; D perhaps matches TRBD2 (6 bases). Trimming stripped 7 bases from V and 6 bases from J, with 13 bases between. Germline CDR1 reads LNHDA; CDR2 reads SQIVND (reference sequence). CDR3 length: 13 amino acids. The DNA of the CDR3 is TGTGCCAGTAACCATATAGCGGCCAATGAGCAGTTCTTC. It codes for CASNHIAANEQFF.

The chain carries TRBV5-6 and TRBJ1-2; possibly TRBD1 for D (5 bases). The ends were cut back, 4 bases at V and 7 bases at J, with 17 bases in the middle. Germline V gene sequence: CDR1 SGHDT, CDR2 YYEEEE. The length of the CDR3 is 14 residues. The DNA for the CDR3 is TGTGCCAGCAGCCTAGGGACCAACGTGGTTGGCTACACCTTC. The encoded protein is CASSLGTNVVGYTF.

This chain uses TRBV5-4 with TRBJ2-3; D possibly corresponds to TRBD1 (5 bases). CDR1 SGHNT and CDR2 YYREEE come from the germline V gene (reference sequence). The CDR3 spans 17 residues. V was pared by 0 bases and J by 0 bases, with 14 bases between. The CDR3 loop is CASSLGLDIFSTDTQYF. CDR3 DNA sequence: TGTGCCAGCAGCTTGGGGCTGGACATCTTTAGCACAGATACGCAGTATTTT. Complete variable domain (other parts from reference TRBV5-4 and TRBJ2-3): ETGVTQSPTHLIKTRGQQVTLRCSSQSGHNTVSWYQQALGQGPQFIFQYYREEENGRGNFPPRFSGLQFPNYSSELNVNALELDDSALYLCASSLGLDIFSTDTQYFGPGTRLTVL.

The CDR3 DNA follows: TGCGCCAGCGGGTCGAGGGGGAGGCAAGAGACCCAGTACTTC. Translated: CASGSRGRQETQYF. The chain employs TRBV10-2 and TRBJ2-5; D tentatively fits TRBD1 or TRBD2 (6 bases each). V shed 8 bases and J shed 2 bases, with 15 bases lying between them. The CDR3 covers 14 residues. Germline V gene data show CDR1 as WSHSY and CDR2 as SAAADI.

This clone was observed once. The chain combines TRBV11-3 with TRBJ2-3; D might be TRBD1 or TRBD2, each matching 5 bases. Trimming removed 1 base from V and 1 base from J, with 9 bases in between. Germline CDR1 is SGHNT and CDR2 is YENEEA. CDR3 length: 15 amino acids. Here the CDR3 reads CASSLGGPGTDTQYF. The CDR3 DNA reads TGTGCCAGCAGCTTAGGGGGACCTGGCACAGATACGCAGTATTTT.

This rearrangement joins TRBV11-2 to TRBJ1-4; maybe TRBD1 (6 bases). The CDR3 extends over 13 amino acids. V lost 5 bases to trimming and J lost 11 bases, with 15 bases between them. The germline V gene has CDR1 SGHAT and CDR2 FQNNGV. This CDR3 is CASSTTPGAKLFF. DNA of the CDR3: TGTGCCAGCAGCACTACCCCGGGGGCTAAACTGTTTTTT.

V usage is TRBV12-3 or TRBV12-4 and J usage is TRBJ1-3, with 7 bases matching TRBD1. V dropped 5 bases and J dropped 5; count of bases not matched to a gene: 3. The CDR3 covers 13 residues. The DNA for the CDR3 is TGTGCCAGCAGTAGGGACAGAAGAAACACCATATATTTT. Its protein is CASSRDRRNTIYF.

This clone came up once. The chain joins TRBV30 to TRBJ1-1; D might be TRBD1 (5 bases). Germline CDR1 and CDR2: GTSNPN and SVGIG (reference sequence). Trimming cost V 2 bases and J 0 bases, with 13 bases left between them. This CDR3 contains 15 residues. CDR3 in DNA: TGTGCCTGGAGTCCGGGGGTCCTTATGAACACTGAAGCTTTCTTT. This translates into CAWSPGVLMNTEAFF. The entire variable domain, with the rest obtained from reference TRBV30 and TRBJ1-1, is as follows: SQTIHQWPATLVQPVGSPLSLECTVEGTSNPNLYWYRQAAGRGLQLLFYSVGIGQISSEVPQNLSASRPQDRQFILSSKKLLLSDSGFYLCAWSPGVLMNTEAFFGQGTRLTVV.

The rearrangement joins TRBV18 to TRBJ2-4; D possibly matches TRBD1 or TRBD2 (5 bases each). The V gene lost 4 bases and the J gene lost 15 bases, with 19 bases spanning the gap. CDR1 and CDR2 (germline): KGHSH, LQKENI. This CDR3 region has 13 residues. This CDR3 is CASSLRDPGLLYF. The CDR3 coding sequence is TGTGCCAGCTCACTCCGGGACCCCGGATTGTTGTACTTC.

V gene TRBV6-5 combines with J gene TRBJ2-7; the match to TRBD2 covers 9 bases. Germline V gene lookup returns CDR1 MNHEY and CDR2 SVGAGI. V trimming: 2 bases; J trimming: 3 bases; junction bases outside the gene matches: 5. The CDR3 sequence is 15 residues long. CDR3 in amino acids: CASSYGGGAYYEQYF. Written as DNA, the CDR3 is TGTGCCAGCAGTTACGGCGGGGGGGCCTACTACGAGCAGTACTTC.

The CDR3 loop is CASSALQGTEAFF. CDR3 DNA: TGTGCCAGCAGCGCGCTCCAAGGGACTGAAGCTTTCTTT. The chain is built from TRBV7-9 and TRBJ1-1; D is uncertain. The CDR3 loop spans 13 amino acids. The V end lost 5 bases, the J end lost 5 bases, and 12 bases lay between the germline ends. In germline, CDR1 is SEHNR, CDR2 FQNEAQ (reference sequence).

The J gene is TRBJ1-2, the V gene TRBV12-3 or TRBV12-4, with no clear D. The CDR3 length is 13 residues. Trimming removed 5 bases at V and 5 bases at J, with 12 bases between. CDR3 residues: CASSPASGYGYTF. The CDR3 DNA sequence: TGTGCCAGCAGTCCCGCGTCGGGGTATGGCTACACCTTC.

The chain carries TRBV5-1 and TRBJ1-1; no firm D call. Germline V gene sequence: CDR1 SGHRS, CDR2 YFSETQ. The CDR3 runs to 16 residues. Trimming took off 6 bases at V and 0 bases at J, with 18 bases between the two ends. The CDR3 reads CASNERAYSMNTEAFF. The DNA of the CDR3 is TGCGCCAGCAATGAGAGGGCGTACAGCATGAACACTGAAGCTTTCTTT. Filled out from reference TRBV5-1 and TRBJ1-1, the complete variable domain reads KAGVTQTPRYLIKTRGQQVTLSCSPISGHRSVSWYQQTPGQGLQFLFEYFSETQRNKGNFPGRFSGRQFSNSRSEMNVSTLELGDSALYLCASNERAYSMNTEAFFGQGTRLTVV.

V and J are TRBV24-1 and TRBJ1-2, with D possibly being TRBD1 (5 bases). Trimming removed 4 bases at V and 4 bases at J, with 15 bases between. The length of the CDR3 is 15 residues. CDR1 and CDR2 (germline): KGHDR, SFDVKD. In DNA, the CDR3 is TGTGCCACCAGTGACCCGGGACCCGATGGCTATGGCTACACCTTC. Its protein product is CATSDPGPDGYGYTF.

The table lists this clone with a count of one. V usage is TRBV7-9 and J usage is TRBJ1-2, with D unresolved. The germline gives CDR1 SEHNR, CDR2 FQNEAQ (reference sequence). Between the trimmed V and J ends, which lost 5 bases and 2 bases, there was a span of 9 bases. The CDR3 is 13 residues long. The CDR3 region is CASSRQENYGYTF. CDR3 coding DNA: TGTGCCAGCAGCCGCCAGGAGAACTATGGCTACACCTTC.

The V and J genes are TRBV10-1 and TRBJ2-7, with 7 bases fitting TRBD1. In germline, CDR1 is WNHNN, CDR2 SYGVQD (reference sequence). CDR3 length: 15 residues. Germline trimming cut 0 bases from V and 2 bases from J; bases unmatched to any gene: 4. The CDR3 DNA reads as TGCGCCAGCAGTGAGTCGGGACAGTTCCCCTACGAGCAGTACTTC. Amino acids: CASSESGQFPYEQYF.

The V call is TRBV28, the J call TRBJ2-3; D unresolved. In germline, CDR1 is MDHEN, CDR2 SYDVKM. V lost 3 bases, J lost 5 bases, and 3 bases lay in between. CDR3 length equals 11 residues. This CDR3 is CASSLKDTQYF. The CDR3 DNA sequence: TGTGCCAGCAGTTTGAAAGATACGCAGTATTTT.

The rearrangement uses TRBV28 and TRBJ2-7; 7 bases match TRBD1. V lost 4 bases and J lost 7; bases outside the gene matches: 10. This CDR3 is 14 amino acids long. Germline-derived CDR1 and CDR2 are MDHEN and SYDVKM. CDR3 DNA: TGTGCCAGCAGTTACGTCGGGACAGTCTGGGAGCAGTACTTC. Translating it yields CASSYVGTVWEQYF.

This chain links TRBV18 with TRBJ2-3, with D perhaps TRBD2 (5 bases). Trimming took 1 base from V and 1 from J, leaving 6 bases between them. Germline V gene lookup returns CDR1 KGHSH and CDR2 LQKENI. The CDR3 length is 14 residues. CDR3 nucleotide sequence: TGTGCCAGCTCACCACGGGGAGGCACAGATACGCAGTATTTT. Amino acid sequence: CASSPRGGTDTQYF.

The chain couples TRBV4-1 to TRBJ2-7; D gene uncertain. Trimming took 4 bases from V and 0 from J, leaving 13 bases between them. The CDR3 length is 15 residues. Germline V gene sequence: CDR1 MGHRA, CDR2 YSYEKL. The CDR3 loop reads CASSLTSTSSYEQYF. In DNA, the CDR3 is TGCGCCAGCAGCCTTACTTCAACGAGCTCCTACGAGCAGTACTTC.